This T cell receptor (beta chain) stems from a study of T cells in Graves' hyperthyroidism and ophthalmopathy. Exclusion followed for patients with uncontrolled infection, other autoimmune disease, pregnancy or lactation. The CDR3 is 14 amino acids. Germline CDR1 LGHDT, CDR2 YNNKEL (reference sequence). Between the trimmed V and J ends, which lost 0 bases and 2 bases, there was a span of 4 bases. From RNA transcripts, TCR beta CDR3 regions were amplified. The HTBI set primed first-round TCR CDR3 RT-PCR. MiXCR, run by TCRdb on the multiplex PCR reads, gives a single entry per CDR3 protein. The sample carries about 560,000 distinct CDR3 sequences, around 15% recorded once.

The sequencing sample was made of blood. This sequence originates from a young woman with Graves' hyperthyroidism. V usage is TRBV3-1 and J usage is TRBJ1-4; D not resolved. CDR3 nucleotides: TGTGCCAGCAGCCAAGAAGGGACTAATGAAAAACTGTTTTTT. Protein product: CASSQEGTNEKLFF.